This entry describes one TCR beta chain. The data were taken from a study of TIL therapy for anti-PD-1-resistant metastatic lung cancer. The immunoSEQ assay was v3. Sequencing used immunoSEQ multiplex PCR; TCRdb keeps in-frame clones, though not all of them. Among roughly 50,000 clones listed, roughly 70% were seen once. Germline assignment: CDR1 GTSNPN and CDR2 SVGIG (reference sequence). This CDR3 spans 13 amino acids. The ends were cut back, 3 bases at V and 3 bases at J, with 10 bases in the middle. Time point meaning: pre-treatment sample, taken before nivolumab and TIL therapy. Pleural nodules or supraclavicular lymph nodes made up most of the excised metastases sampled.

This TCR was sampled from a person aged 25-85 years with non-small cell lung cancer. The chain uses TRBV30 and TRBJ2-3; D uncertain. Material: tumor tissue, obtained at baseline. The DNA for the CDR3 is TGTGCCTGGAGCTTGTGGGGAACAGATACGCAGTATTTT. It translates to CAWSLWGTDTQYF.